This passage covers 5 T cell receptor beta chains from one sample sequenced in a study of blood T cell repertoires in COVID-19. Clones were read by immunoSEQ multiplex PCR, and TCRdb kept only the in-frame ones, dropping some. The sample records some 240,000 clones, about 88% being singletons. Sequencing was performed on peripheral blood. These receptors were collected from a woman between 35 and 50 years old who had recovered from COVID-19.

J is TRBJ2-1 and V is TRBV28; TRBD2 agrees at 8 bases. The germline CDR1 and CDR2 sequences are MDHEN and SYDVKM. After removal of 8 bases from V and 6 bases from J, the junction contained 18 bases not matched to a gene. The CDR3 runs 17 residues. CDR3 in amino acids: CASRPAGRGDLGNEQFF. The CDR3 region has the DNA TGTGCCAGCCGTCCGGCTGGGCGGGGGGATTTGGGCAATGAGCAGTTCTTC. Full variable domain (remainder filled in from reference TRBV28 and TRBJ2-1): DVKVTQSSRYLVKRTGEKVFLECVQDMDHENMFWYRQDPGLGLRLIYFSYDVKMKEKGDIPEGYSVSREKKERFSLILESASTNQTSMYLCASRPAGRGDLGNEQFFGPGTRLTVL.

V and J are TRBV7-6 and TRBJ1-4; D gene unclear. The CDR3 loop spans 18 amino acids. Between the trimmed V and J ends, which lost 0 bases and 0 bases, there was a span of 14 bases. Germline V gene data show CDR1 as SGHVS and CDR2 as FNYEAQ. The CDR3 here is CASSLALPTEATNEKLFF. For the CDR3, the DNA is TGTGCCAGCAGCTTAGCACTTCCGACCGAGGCAACTAATGAAAAACTGTTTTTT.

Note on this clone: Germline and junction disagree at one end, which may indicate a read error. V usage is TRBV6-2 or TRBV6-3 and J usage is TRBJ2-4, with D tentatively TRBD2 (6 bases). The CDR3 totals 14 residues. Germline V gives CDR1 MNHEY, CDR2 SVGEGT. The CDR3: CASSYLLAENIQYF. For the CDR3, the DNA is TGTGCCAGCAGTTACTTACTAGCCGAAAACATTCAGTACTTC.

The chain couples TRBV6-2 or TRBV6-3 to TRBJ1-5, with 10 bases identical to TRBD1. The CDR3 has 19 residues. In germline, CDR1 is MNHEY, CDR2 SVGEGT. Germline trimming cut 3 bases from V and 0 bases from J; bases unmatched to any gene: 11. The CDR3 sequence is CASSYPRQGAFNSNQPQHF. The CDR3 DNA follows: TGTGCCAGCAGTTATCCGAGACAGGGGGCCTTCAATAGCAATCAGCCCCAGCATTTT.

V usage is TRBV2 and J usage is TRBJ1-3, with D possibly matching TRBD1 (5 bases). The CDR3 is made up of 13 amino acids. V was pared by 6 bases and J by 0 bases, with 6 bases between. Germline CDR1 and CDR2: SNHLY and FYNNEI. CDR3 DNA sequence: TGTGCCAGCAGAGGGGTCTCTGGAAACACCATATATTTT. Protein product: CASRGVSGNTIYF.